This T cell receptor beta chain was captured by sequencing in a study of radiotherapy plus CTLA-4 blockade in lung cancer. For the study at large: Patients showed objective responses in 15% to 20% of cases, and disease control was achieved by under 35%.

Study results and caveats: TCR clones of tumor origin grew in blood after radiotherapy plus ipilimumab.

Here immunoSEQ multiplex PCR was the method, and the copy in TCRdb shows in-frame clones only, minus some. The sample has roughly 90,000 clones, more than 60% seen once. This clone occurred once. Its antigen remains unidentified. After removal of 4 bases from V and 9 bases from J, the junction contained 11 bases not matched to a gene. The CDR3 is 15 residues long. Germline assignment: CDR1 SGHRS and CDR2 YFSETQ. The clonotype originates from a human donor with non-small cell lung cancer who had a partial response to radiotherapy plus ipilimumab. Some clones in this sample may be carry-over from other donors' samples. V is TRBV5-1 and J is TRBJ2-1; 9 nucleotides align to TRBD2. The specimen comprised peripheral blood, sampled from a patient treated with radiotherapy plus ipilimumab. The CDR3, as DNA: TGCGCCAGCAGCCCCGAGCTAGCGGGACAAGGTGAGCAGTTCTTC. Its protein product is CASSPELAGQGEQFF.